This T cell receptor (beta chain) was found in a study of cytomegalovirus exposure and HLA in healthy donors. Study-level background: Later, an analysis reported that the approximately 120 validation repertoires had used the same platform as the 500 to 750 first-cohort repertoires. Whole-study findings and limits: Most TCR sequences proved rare, with some public TCRs found in many donors. Reports indicated that the classifier achieved high specificity and sensitivity in diagnosing cytomegalovirus status. There were a few CMV-associated chains whose specificity for CMV antigens was confirmed in vitro.

Assay: immunoSEQ multiplex PCR; the TCRdb copy retains only in-frame clones and omits some. The repertoire includes roughly 75,000 clones, approximately 94% of them detected once, and over 1.2% sits in the top ten. About this clone itself: Its antigen remains unidentified.

The J segment lost 5 bases and the V segment lost 4 bases, leaving 7 bases of the junction unmatched. Per the germline V gene, CDR1 is SGHNT and CDR2 is YENEEA. CDR3 length: 16 residues. The chain couples TRBV11-3 to TRBJ2-2, with 10 bases fitting TRBD2. The sequencing sample was made of PBMCs. The TCR was taken from a man aged 18 to 29 in good health and CMV-seropositive. CDR3 protein: CASSSLSLAGTGELFF. The DNA of the CDR3 is TGTGCCAGCAGCTCCCTGTCACTAGCGGGAACCGGGGAGCTGTTTTTT.